This T cell receptor (beta chain) derives from a study of T-cell memory formation after mild COVID-19 (dated by TCRdb to the early 2020s). Study-wide context: TCR sequence clusters from the two donors were largely donor specific. In a couple of donors, T-cell clones that expanded and contracted after mild COVID-19 were followed by sequencing TCRalpha and TCRbeta repertoires longitudinally. Two young, previously healthy adult volunteers made up the cohort, one male and one female. Broader findings and caveats from the paper: Some responding clones were detected in pre-infection memory, which suggested that pre-existing cross-reactive memory T cells had joined the SARS-CoV-2 response. Contracting CD4+ clones appeared mostly in the CM and EM memory subsets, whereas CD8+ clones were enriched in EMRA. The second-wave clones that peaked on day 37 were not confirmed to be SARS-CoV-2 specific. Clones that contracted from day 15 to 85 showed balanced CD4/CD8 phenotypes, whereas a second wave of clones that expanded from day 15 to 37 leaned towards CD4+. Only a couple of mild cases were covered by the study, and larger cohorts that include severe cases with pre-infection samples were considered necessary.

This clonotype has more than one count but fewer than ten. What antigen it recognizes has not been identified. No base quality information exists; no much larger clone differs at one position. The data were produced on an Illumina NovaSeq 6000. Using 5'RACE with constant-segment primers, TCRalpha and TCRbeta cDNA libraries were constructed, with sample barcodes and unique molecular identifiers added in the process. RNA was extracted from every sample with Trizol reagent. The libraries were amplified in two PCR steps, and the second step added a second sample barcode and Illumina TruSeq adapters. Sequencing of libraries was performed on an Illumina NovaSeq with 2 x 150 bp paired-end reads. On the study's bioinformatics: Reads were demultiplexed and collapsed into UMI-guided consensus sequences with migec v1.2.7. With mixcr v2.1.11, UMI consensuses were aligned to TRA and TRB V and J templates and assembled into clonotypes. Clonotypes were classified as expanded or contracted when called significant by both edgeR and NoisET, with noise models trained on biological replicates. For edgeR calls, the cutoffs were a false discovery rate-adjusted p below 0.01 and a log2 fold-change threshold of 1. PCA with hierarchical clustering of max-normalized trajectories of the 1000 most abundant clonotypes was used as exploratory dynamics analysis. Each responding clone was given a CD4 or CD8 phenotype based on the CD4+ and CD8+ repertoires, which had been sequenced separately. TCRdb handled the public reads itself, with Q25 trimming in fastp and clone calling in MiXCR, and kept productive beta chains. Rows with one shared CDR3 protein collapse into an entry with the most common genes and DNA. The V and J calls come from TCRdb's annotation, not from the publication. This sample is represented by 500,000 to 650,000 distinct CDR3 sequences; roughly 20% of them were singletons. Around 8.4% of the sample rests with the top ten.

CDR3 length: 14 amino acids, cysteine to phenylalanine. Only the CDR3 DNA is retained, 42 bases long and in frame from the first base. V is reduced by 5 bases and J by 7 bases, leaving a spacing of 17 bases between them. In the germline V gene, CDR1 corresponds to SGHVS and CDR2 to FQNEAQ. Ficoll-Paque density gradient centrifugation was the method used to isolate PBMCs. The chain was built from TRBV7-8 and TRBJ1-2; TRBD1 is a weak D gene call, 6 bases matching. The sequence derives from an adult woman who had mild COVID-19 (a few samples of this study predate the infection). The sample titles of this study are shuffled in the database, so cell type and time point are left out; the donor was told from shared clones. The sample consisted of PBMCs or a T cell subset sorted from them (not recorded which). The DNA is TGTGCCAGCAGCCAGCAGGGGCAACGAGTTGGCTACACCTTC. Protein translation: CASSQQGQRVGYTF.